The T cell receptor (beta chain) under discussion was sequenced for a study of cytotoxic CD8 clonotypes in ibrutinib-treated CLL. About the research overall: There were roughly 10 relapsed/refractory patients and roughly 15 treatment-naive patients, and fewer than 18 were IGHV unmutated. Overall study results and limits: Under treatment, the uncommon public clonotypes either contracted or remained stable. An increase in clonality occurred at ibrutinib response, followed by a return toward baseline at progression.

This clone was detected only a few times. The antigen is not known. Assay: immunoSEQ multiplex PCR; the TCRdb copy retains only in-frame clones and omits some. Of approximately 32,000 clones listed, approximately 48% are singletons. V gave up 8 bases and J gave up 6 bases, with 10 bases separating them. The CDR3 covers 11 residues. Germline CDR1 reads MNHNY; CDR2 reads SVGAGI (reference sequence). Source: PBMCs, taken before ibrutinib treatment. The rearrangement joins TRBV6-6 to TRBJ1-1; D not resolved. This receptor was obtained from a human donor with chronic lymphocytic leukemia. CDR3 in amino acids: CASRWEAEAFF. Here the CDR3 DNA reads TGTGCCAGCCGGTGGGAGGCTGAAGCTTTCTTT.